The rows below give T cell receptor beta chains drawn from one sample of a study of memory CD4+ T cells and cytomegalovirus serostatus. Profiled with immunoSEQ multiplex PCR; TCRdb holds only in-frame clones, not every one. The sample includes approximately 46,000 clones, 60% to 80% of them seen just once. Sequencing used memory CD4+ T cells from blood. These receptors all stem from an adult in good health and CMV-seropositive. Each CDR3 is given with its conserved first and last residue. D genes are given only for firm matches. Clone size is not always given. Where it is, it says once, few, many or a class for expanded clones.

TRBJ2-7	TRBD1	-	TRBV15	CATSRRDRGYEQYF	TGTGCCACCAGCAGGCGGGACAGGGGATATGAGCAGTACTTC
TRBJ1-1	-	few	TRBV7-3	CASSLVRVGVDTEAFF	TGTGCCAGCAGCTTAGTAAGGGTTGGAGTTGACACTGAAGCTTTCTTT
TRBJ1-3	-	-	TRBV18	CASSKSGSGNTIYF	TGTGCCAGCTCTAAATCCGGGTCTGGAAACACCATATATTTT
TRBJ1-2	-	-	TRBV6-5	CASSYSGDYGYTF	TGTGCCAGCAGTTACTCAGGGGACTATGGCTACACCTTC
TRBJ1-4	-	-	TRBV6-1	CASSESVRGEKLFF	TGTGCCAGCAGTGAGTCCGTGAGAGGTGAAAAACTGTTTTTT
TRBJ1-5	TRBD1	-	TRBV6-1	CASRGQGGSQPQHF	TGTGCCAGCAGGGGACAGGGGGGAAGTCAGCCCCAGCATTTT
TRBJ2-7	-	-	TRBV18	CASSPAGTDSYEQYF	TGTGCCAGCTCACCAGCCGGGACGGACTCCTACGAGCAGTACTTC
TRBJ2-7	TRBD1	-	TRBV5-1	CASSSRQGESYEQYF	TGCGCCAGCAGCTCCCGACAGGGGGAATCCTACGAGCAGTACTTC
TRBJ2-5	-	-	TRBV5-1	CASSLVAEETQYF	TGCGCCAGCAGCTTGGTGGCAGAAGAGACCCAGTACTTC
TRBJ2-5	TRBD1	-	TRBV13	CASSPTGQGAGETQYF	TGTGCCAGCAGTCCCACGGGACAGGGGGCGGGGGAGACCCAGTACTTC
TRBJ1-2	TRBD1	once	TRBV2	CASSATGDGYTF	TGTGCCAGCAGTGCGACAGGGGATGGCTACACCTTC
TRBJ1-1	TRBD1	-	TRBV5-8	CASTVGIQGFGAFF	TGTGCCAGCACCGTGGGGATACAGGGGTTTGGGGCTTTCTTT
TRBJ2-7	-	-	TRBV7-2	CASSLGSVRSYEQYF	TGTGCCAGCAGCTTAGGTTCGGTTCGTTCTTACGAGCAGTACTTC
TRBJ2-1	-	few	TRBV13	CASSLTGSYNEQFF	TGTGCCAGCAGCTTGACCGGCTCCTACAATGAGCAGTTCTTC
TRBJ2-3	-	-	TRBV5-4	CASSFDLGADTQYF	TGTGCCAGCAGCTTTGACCTGGGCGCAGATACGCAGTATTTT
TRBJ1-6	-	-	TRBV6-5	CASSLRGRNSPLHF	TGTGCCAGCAGCCTACGGGGCCGGAATTCACCCCTCCACTTT
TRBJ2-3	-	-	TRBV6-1	CASRPSGFTDTQYF	TGTGCCAGCAGACCTTCGGGGTTCACAGATACGCAGTATTTT
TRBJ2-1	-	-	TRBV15	CATSRGRGFSSYNEQFF	TGTGCCACCAGCAGAGGGAGGGGCTTCAGCTCCTACAATGAGCAGTTCTTC
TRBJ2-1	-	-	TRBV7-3	CASSLISWDEQFF	TGTGCCAGCAGCCTCATAAGCTGGGATGAGCAGTTCTTC
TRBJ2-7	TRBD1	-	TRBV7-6	CASSLRGGLYEQYF	TGTGCCAGCAGCTTGAGAGGGGGCCTGTACGAGCAGTACTTC
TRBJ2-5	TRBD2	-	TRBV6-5	CASSTLGGKETQYF	TGTGCCAGCAGTACCCTGGGAGGGAAAGAGACCCAGTACTTC
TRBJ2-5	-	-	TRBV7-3	CASSPQEQETQYF	TGTGCCAGCAGCCCCCAGGAACAAGAGACCCAGTACTTC
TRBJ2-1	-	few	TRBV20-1	CSAELVNEQFF	TGCAGTGCCGAGCTGGTCAATGAGCAGTTCTTC
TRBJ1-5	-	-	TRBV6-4	CASSEDIDTLGQPQHF	TGTGCCAGCAGTGAGGACATCGACACGCTCGGTCAGCCCCAGCATTTT
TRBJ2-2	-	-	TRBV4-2	CASSPRGGTGELFF	TGTGCCAGCAGCCCCAGGGGAGGCACCGGGGAGCTGTTTTTT
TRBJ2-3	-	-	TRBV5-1	CASSLSSHTDTQYF	TGCGCCAGCAGCTTGTCCTCTCACACAGATACGCAGTATTTT
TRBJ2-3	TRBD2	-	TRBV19	CASSMSGGASTDTQYF	TGTGCCAGTAGTATGAGCGGGGGGGCCAGCACAGATACGCAGTATTTT
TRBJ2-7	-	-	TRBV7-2	CASSLGRASYEQYF	TGTGCCAGCAGCTTAGGACGAGCGTCCTACGAGCAGTACTTC
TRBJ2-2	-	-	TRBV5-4	CASSLGGEGELFF	TGTGCCAGCAGCTTGGGAGGGGAAGGGGAGCTGTTTTTT
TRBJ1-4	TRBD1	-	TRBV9	CASSVATGENEKLFF	TGTGCCAGCAGCGTGGCGACAGGGGAGAATGAAAAACTGTTTTTT
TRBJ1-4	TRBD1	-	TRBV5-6	CASSFFQGGEKLFF	TGTGCCAGCAGCTTCTTCCAGGGGGGTGAAAAACTGTTTTTT
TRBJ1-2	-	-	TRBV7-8	CASSTRTLEYGYTF	TGTGCCAGCAGCACGCGGACACTTGAGTATGGCTACACCTTC
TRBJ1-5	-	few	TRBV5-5	CASSLRGNQPQHF	TGTGCCAGCAGCTTGCGTGGGAATCAGCCCCAGCATTTT
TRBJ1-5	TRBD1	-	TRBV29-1	CSVVLTGSSEPQHF	TGCAGCGTTGTTCTGACAGGGTCCTCCGAGCCCCAGCATTTT
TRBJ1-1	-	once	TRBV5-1	CASSNIGEDTEAFF	TGCGCCAGCAGCAATATCGGAGAAGACACTGAAGCTTTCTTT
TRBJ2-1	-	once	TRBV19	CATGHWDYKSYNEQFF	TGTGCCACGGGACACTGGGATTACAAGTCCTACAATGAGCAGTTCTTC
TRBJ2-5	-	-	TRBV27	CATRGETQYF	TGTGCCACTCGGGGGGAGACCCAGTACTTC
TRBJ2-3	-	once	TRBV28	CASSLQGMASDTQYF	TGTGCCAGCAGTTTACAGGGTATGGCCTCTGATACGCAGTATTTT
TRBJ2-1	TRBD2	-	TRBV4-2	CASSQLAGDYNEQFF	TGTGCCAGCAGCCAACTAGCGGGGGACTACAATGAGCAGTTCTTC
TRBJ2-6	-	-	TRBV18	CASSPQAESSGANVLTF	TGTGCCAGCTCACCTCAGGCGGAGAGCTCTGGGGCCAACGTCCTGACTTTC
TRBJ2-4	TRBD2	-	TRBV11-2	CASSFPGLAVKNIQYF	TGTGCCAGCAGCTTTCCGGGACTAGCGGTGAAAAACATTCAGTACTTC
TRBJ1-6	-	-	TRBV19	CASSMAWLNSPLHF	TGTGCCAGTAGTATGGCCTGGCTCAATTCACCCCTCCACTTT
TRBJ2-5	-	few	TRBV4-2	CASSQEKAGGGETQYF	TGTGCCAGCAGCCAAGAGAAGGCAGGAGGTGGGGAGACCCAGTACTTC
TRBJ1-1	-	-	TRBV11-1	CASSLAGMENTEAFF	TGTGCCAGCAGCTTAGCAGGGATGGAGAACACTGAAGCTTTCTTT
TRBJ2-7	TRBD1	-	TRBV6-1	CASSEVGTGGDEQYF	TGTGCCAGCAGTGAAGTGGGGACAGGGGGCGACGAGCAGTACTTC
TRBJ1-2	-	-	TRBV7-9	CASSLGNAGPYGYTF	TGTGCCAGCAGCTTAGGAAACGCTGGACCCTATGGCTACACCTTC
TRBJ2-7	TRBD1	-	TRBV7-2	CASSLSGTDSYEQYF	TGTGCCAGCAGCTTATCTGGGACAGACTCCTACGAGCAGTACTTC
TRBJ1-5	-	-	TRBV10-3	CAISERYQPQHF	TGTGCCATCAGTGAGCGGTATCAGCCCCAGCATTTT